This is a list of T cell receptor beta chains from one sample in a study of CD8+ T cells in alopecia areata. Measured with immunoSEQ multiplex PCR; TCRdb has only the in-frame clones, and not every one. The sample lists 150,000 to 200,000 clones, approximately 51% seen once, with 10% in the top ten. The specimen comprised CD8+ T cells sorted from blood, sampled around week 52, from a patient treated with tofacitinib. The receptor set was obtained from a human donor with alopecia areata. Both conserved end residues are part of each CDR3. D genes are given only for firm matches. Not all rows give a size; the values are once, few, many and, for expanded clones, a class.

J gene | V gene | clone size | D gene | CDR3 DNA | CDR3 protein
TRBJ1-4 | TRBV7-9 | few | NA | TGTGCCAGCAGTTGGCAGGGAGTAAAACTGTTTTTT | CASSWQGVKLFF
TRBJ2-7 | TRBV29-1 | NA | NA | TGCAGCGTTGAGGATACATACGAGCAGTACTTC | CSVEDTYEQYF
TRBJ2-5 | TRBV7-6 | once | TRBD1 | TGTGCCAGCAGGAGCACAGGGGTTGAGACCCAGTACTTC | CASRSTGVETQYF
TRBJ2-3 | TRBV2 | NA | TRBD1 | TGTGCCATAGATCCCGAGACAGGGGTAGATACGCAGTATTTT | CAIDPETGVDTQYF
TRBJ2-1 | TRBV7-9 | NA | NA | TGTGCCAGCAGCTTCTTTCCTGGGGCACACAACAATGAGCAGTTCTTC | CASSFFPGAHNNEQFF
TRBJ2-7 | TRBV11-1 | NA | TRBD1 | TGTGCCAGCAGCCATTGGGACAGAGAATACGAGCAGTACTTC | CASSHWDREYEQYF
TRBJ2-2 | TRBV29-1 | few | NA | TGCAGCGTTGAAAGCCAGACGAGCACCGGGGAGCTGTTTTTT | CSVESQTSTGELFF
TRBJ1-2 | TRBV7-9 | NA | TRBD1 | TGTGCCAGCAGCTTAGGGGACAGAGAGGACTGGGGCTACACCTTC | CASSLGDREDWGYTF
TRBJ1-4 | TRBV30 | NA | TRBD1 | TGTGCCTGGAGTTGGGACAGGGGTGAAAAACTGTTTTTT | CAWSWDRGEKLFF
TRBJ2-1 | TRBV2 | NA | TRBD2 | TGTGCCAGCGGAGCTAGCGGGGGCAGTGAGCAGTTCTTC | CASGASGGSEQFF
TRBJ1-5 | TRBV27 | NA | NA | TGTGCCAGCAGTCCCAAGGTCCTAGGCAGGGTGGCTCAGCCCCAGCATTTT | CASSPKVLGRVAQPQHF
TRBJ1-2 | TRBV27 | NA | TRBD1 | TGTGCCAGCAGTTTATCACCCGGACAGGGATTGGCCGGCTACACCTTC | CASSLSPGQGLAGYTF
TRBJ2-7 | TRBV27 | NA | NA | TGTGCCAGCAGACAGGGCTACGAGCAGTACTTC | CASRQGYEQYF
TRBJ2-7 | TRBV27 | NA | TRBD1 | TGTGCCAGCAGCCGACCAGGACAGGTGGGCTACGAGCAGTACTTC | CASSRPGQVGYEQYF
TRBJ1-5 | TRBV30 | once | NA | TGTGCCTGGAGTGTACAGGGTGGTCAGCCCCAGCATTTT | CAWSVQGGQPQHF
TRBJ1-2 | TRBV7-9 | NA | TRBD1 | TGTGCCAGCAGCCCCTGGCAGGGGGCGAGCTATGGCTACACCTTC | CASSPWQGASYGYTF
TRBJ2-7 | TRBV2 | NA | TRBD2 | TGTGCCAGCAGTGCCGGGGGGGGTCTCCCCGGATCCTACGAGCAGTACTTC | CASSAGGGLPGSYEQYF
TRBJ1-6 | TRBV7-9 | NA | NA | TGTGCCAGCAGCTCAAGCGGCTATAATTCACCCCTCCACTTT | CASSSSGYNSPLHF
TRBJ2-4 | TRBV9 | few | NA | TGTGCCAGCAGTTCTGGGCTCGCCAAAAACATTCAGTACTTC | CASSSGLAKNIQYF
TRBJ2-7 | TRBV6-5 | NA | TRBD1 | TGTGCCAGCAGTTACGTGGACAGGGGAGTTTACGAGCAGTACTTC | CASSYVDRGVYEQYF
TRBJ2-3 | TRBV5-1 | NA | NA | TGCGCCAGCAGCCCGAGGGGGGCAGATACGCAGTATTTT | CASSPRGADTQYF
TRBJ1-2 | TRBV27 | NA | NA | TGTGCCAGCGGTACTCGGCCCGTGACCGAGAATGGCTACACCTTC | CASGTRPVTENGYTF
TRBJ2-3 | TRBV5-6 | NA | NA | TGTGCCAGCATACTAGCAGGTGATACGCAGTATTTT | CASILAGDTQYF
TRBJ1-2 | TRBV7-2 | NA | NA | TGTGCCAGCAGCTTAGACGGGTTCTATGGCTACACCTTC | CASSLDGFYGYTF
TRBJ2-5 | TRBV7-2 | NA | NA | TGTGCCAGCAGCTTCAACAGGGACCAAGAGACCCAGTACTTC | CASSFNRDQETQYF
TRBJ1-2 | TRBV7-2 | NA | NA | TGTGCCAGCAGCTCCTTCGGGGAGTACTTTATCTATGGCTACACCTTC | CASSSFGEYFIYGYTF
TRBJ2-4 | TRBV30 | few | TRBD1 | TGTGCCCGGCTGGACAGGGGGGGAAACATTCAGTACTTC | CARLDRGGNIQYF
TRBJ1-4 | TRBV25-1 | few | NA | TGTGCCAGCAGTGAATATGGCAGGGAAAAACTGTTTTTT | CASSEYGREKLFF
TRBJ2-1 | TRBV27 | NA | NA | TGTGCCAGCGTTAGTTCCTACAATGAGCAGTTCTTC | CASVSSYNEQFF
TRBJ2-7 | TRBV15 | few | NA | TGTGCCACCAGCAGCGCCTTAAGGCTCTACGAGCAGTACTTC | CATSSALRLYEQYF
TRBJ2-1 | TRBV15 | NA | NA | TGTGCCACCGCAGCAGACGGGAATGAGCAGTTCTTC | CATAADGNEQFF
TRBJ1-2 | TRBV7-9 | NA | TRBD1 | TGTGCCAGCAGCCGACAGGGGCCGGAATATGGCTACACCTTC | CASSRQGPEYGYTF
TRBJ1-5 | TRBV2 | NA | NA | TGTGCCAGCAGTGGGACAGCAAATCAGCCCCAGCATTTT | CASSGTANQPQHF
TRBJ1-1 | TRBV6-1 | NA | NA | TGTGCCAGCAAAGAGAACACTGAAGCTTTCTTT | CASKENTEAFF
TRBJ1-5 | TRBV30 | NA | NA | TGTGCCTGGAGTACGGGTGGGGGACAGCCCCAGCATTTT | CAWSTGGGQPQHF
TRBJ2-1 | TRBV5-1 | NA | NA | TGCGCCAGCAGCCCTGTTCAAGCCGCCGGGAATGAGCAGTTCTTC | CASSPVQAAGNEQFF
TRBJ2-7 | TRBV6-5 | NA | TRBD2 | TGTGCCAGCAGTTACCCCAGGGCGGGGGGCTCCTACGAGCAGTACTTC | CASSYPRAGGSYEQYF
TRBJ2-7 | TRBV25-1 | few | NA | TGTGCCAGCAGTCCCCCGGGCCAGGCGTCCGAGCAGTACTTC | CASSPPGQASEQYF
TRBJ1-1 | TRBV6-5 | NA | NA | TGTGCCAGTAAGACACGGATCACTGAAGCTTTCTTT | CASKTRITEAFF
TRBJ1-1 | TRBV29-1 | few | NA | TGCAGCGTTGAAACAGGCACTATGAACACTGAAGCTTTCTTT | CSVETGTMNTEAFF
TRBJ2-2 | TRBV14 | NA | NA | TGTGCCAGCAGAGCGCGTGCCGGGGAGCTGTTTTTT | CASRARAGELFF
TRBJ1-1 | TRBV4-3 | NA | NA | TGCGCCAGCAGCCAAGAACCGGGGACTGAAGCTTTCTTT | CASSQEPGTEAFF
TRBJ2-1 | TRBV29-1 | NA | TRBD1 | TGCAGCGCCGGACAGGGAAGAGGGGAGCAGTTCTTC | CSAGQGRGEQFF
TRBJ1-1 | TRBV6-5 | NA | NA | TGTGCGATTCACGGAGGGACTGAAGCTTTCTTT | CAIHGGTEAFF
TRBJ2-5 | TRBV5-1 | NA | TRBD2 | TGCGCCAGCAGCTTGAAAAGCGGGGTCGAGAAGACCCAGTACTTC | CASSLKSGVEKTQYF
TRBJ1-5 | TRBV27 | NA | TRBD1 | TGTGCCAGCAGTTTATCGACACAGGGGGCCCAGCATTTT | CASSLSTQGAQHF
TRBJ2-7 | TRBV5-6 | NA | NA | TGTGCCAGCAGCTTGGGTTTCCCCGAGGCCGGAGAGCAGTACTTC | CASSLGFPEAGEQYF
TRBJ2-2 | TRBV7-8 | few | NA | TGTGCCAGCAGAAATACAAGGATCGCGAACACCGGGGAGCTGTTTTTT | CASRNTRIANTGELFF
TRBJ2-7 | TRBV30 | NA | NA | TGTGCCTGGAGTTCAGGGTGGGAATACGAGCAGTACTTC | CAWSSGWEYEQYF
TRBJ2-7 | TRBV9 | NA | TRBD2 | TGTGCCAGCAGCGTGAGCGGGGGGGCCGTGTACGAGCAGTACTTC | CASSVSGGAVYEQYF
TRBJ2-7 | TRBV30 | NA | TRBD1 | TGTGCCTGGAGTCCAACAGGGGGTTGGCAGTACTTC | CAWSPTGGWQYF
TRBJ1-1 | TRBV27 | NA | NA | TGTGCCAGCAGTTTGCTGGCTAGGGCGAACACTGAAGCTTTCTTT | CASSLLARANTEAFF